What follows are 10 T cell receptor beta chains derived from one specimen sequenced in a study of blood T cells in healthy people across ages. Next came a second PCR, run for 7 to 11 cycles, which used a sample-barcoded 5' primer along with a J-beta primer mix. Using its own MiXCR run on the 5' RACE reads, TCRdb lists one record per CDR3 protein. The data show 1.8 million or so distinct CDR3 sequences, about two fifths seen once. The sequenced sample was blood. These receptors were obtained from a human donor in good health.

This sequence joins TRBV5-1 and TRBJ2-7, with 9 bases fitting TRBD2. The CDR3 has 15 residues. Germline V CDR1 and CDR2: SGHRS, YFSETQ. With 5 bases clipped from V and 2 bases from J, the junction kept 8 bases outside the gene matches. In DNA form, the CDR3 reads TGCGCCAGCAGTATCGACGTAGCGGGGGCCTACGAGCAGTACTTC. This sequence encodes CASSIDVAGAYEQYF.

This clonotype was seen more than once but under ten times. J is TRBJ2-6 and V is TRBV12-3 or TRBV12-4, with TRBD1 matching 8 bases. J was trimmed by 4 bases and V by 5 bases; bases with no gene match: 13. There are 18 residues in the CDR3. The CDR3 sequence: CASSPQSTGVAGANVLTF. Here the CDR3 DNA reads TGTGCCAGCAGTCCCCAGTCGACAGGGGTAGCGGGGGCCAACGTCCTGACTTTC.

This chain connects TRBV5-1 to TRBJ1-2, with unresolved D. Trimming pared 4 bases from V and 3 bases from J, leaving 19 bases between. Looked up from germline, CDR1 is SGHRS and CDR2 is YFSETQ. CDR3 length: 16 amino acids. CDR3 residues: CASSLNPGVADYGYTF. CDR3 coding DNA: TGCGCCAGCAGCCTAAACCCTGGGGTGGCTGACTATGGCTACACCTTC.

In its sample, this clonotype was seen once. The chain recombines TRBV5-1 with TRBJ2-5, with TRBD1 matching 8 bases. V was pared by 4 bases and J by 11 bases, with 16 bases of the junction left unmatched. Germline CDR1 SGHRS, CDR2 YFSETQ. The CDR3 covers 15 residues. CDR3 region: CASSPGTGLWNEQYF. The DNA of the CDR3 is TGCGCCAGCAGCCCCGGGACAGGCCTCTGGAATGAGCAGTACTTC.

This sequence joins TRBV7-2 and TRBJ1-5, with a possible D match to TRBD1 (6 bases). Germline assignment: CDR1 SGHTA and CDR2 FQGNSA. The CDR3 is made up of 15 amino acids. Trimming cost V 4 bases and J 8 bases, with 18 bases left between them. CDR3 DNA sequence: TGTGCCAGCAGCTCCGGGGGCGGTCGAGGTGAGCCCCAGCATTTT. This translates into CASSSGGGRGEPQHF.

V usage is TRBV4-3 and J usage is TRBJ2-7; D perhaps matches TRBD1 (5 bases). The DNA end is more similar to TRBJ2-5, so the J call may be wrong. The CDR3 extends over 18 amino acids. Germline assignment: CDR1 LGHNA and CDR2 YSLEER. The chain's CDR3 is CASSQGSRWGQGKETQYF. The DNA for the CDR3 is TGCGCCAGCAGCCAAGGCAGTCGGTGGGGTCAGGGTAAAGAGACCCAGTACTTC.

The genes are TRBV6-1 and TRBJ1-4; tentative D call: TRBD1 (6 bases). The CDR3 loop spans 14 amino acids. V shed 5 bases and J shed 8 bases, with 15 bases lying between them. CDR1 is MNHNS and CDR2 is SASEGT in the germline V gene. Here the CDR3 DNA reads TGTGCCAGCAGTCCTCAAACAGGGAGGGAAAAACTGTTTTTT. Amino acid sequence: CASSPQTGREKLFF.

This chain links TRBV6-1 with TRBJ2-3; 7 nucleotides match TRBD2. Unmatched junction bases numbered 9, after V lost 0 bases and J lost 6 bases. The CDR3 totals 16 residues. In germline, CDR1 is MNHNS, CDR2 SASEGT. CDR3 amino acids: CASSEAGDYEEDTQYF. The CDR3 DNA reads as TGTGCCAGCAGTGAAGCGGGGGACTATGAAGAGGATACGCAGTATTTT.

V usage is TRBV7-9 and J usage is TRBJ2-1, with D possibly being TRBD2 (6 bases). The V end was cut by 5 bases, the J end by 4 bases, with 15 bases between. The CDR3 extends over 15 amino acids. Germline CDR1 SEHNR, CDR2 FQNEAQ (reference sequence). Here the CDR3 reads CASSQRAGIYNEQFF. The CDR3 nucleotides are TGTGCCAGCAGCCAAAGGGCGGGGATATACAATGAGCAGTTCTTC. The whole variable domain, remainder taken from reference TRBV7-9 and TRBJ2-1, is DTGVSQNPRHKITKRGQNVTFRCDPISEHNRLYWYRQTLGQGPEFLTYFQNEAQLEKSRLLSDRFSAERPKGSFSTLEIQRTEQGDSAMYLCASSQRAGIYNEQFFGPGTRLTVL.

The V call is TRBV10-3, the J call TRBJ1-2; TRBD1 matches at 9 bases. CDR1 ENHRY and CDR2 SYGVKD come from the germline V gene. The CDR3 runs to 13 residues. The V and J ends lost 3 bases and 13 bases, in that order; junction bases with no gene match: 9. CDR3 region: CAISDFGQGPVTF. DNA for the CDR3: TGTGCCATCAGTGACTTCGGACAGGGGCCCGTCACCTTC.